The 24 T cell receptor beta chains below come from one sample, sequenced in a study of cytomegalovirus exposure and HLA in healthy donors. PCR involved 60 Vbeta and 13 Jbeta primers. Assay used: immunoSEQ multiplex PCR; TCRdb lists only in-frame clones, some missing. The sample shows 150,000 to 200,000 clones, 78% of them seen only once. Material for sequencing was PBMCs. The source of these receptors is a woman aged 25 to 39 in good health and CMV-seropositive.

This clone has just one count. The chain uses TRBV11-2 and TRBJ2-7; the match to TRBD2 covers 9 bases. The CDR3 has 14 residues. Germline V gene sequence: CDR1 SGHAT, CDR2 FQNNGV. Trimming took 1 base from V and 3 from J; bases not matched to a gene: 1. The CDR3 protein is CASSLGAGGYEQYF. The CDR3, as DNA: TGTGCCAGCAGCTTAGGAGCGGGGGGCTACGAGCAGTACTTC. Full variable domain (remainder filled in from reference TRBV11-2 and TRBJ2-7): EAGVAQSPRYKIIEKRQSVAFWCNPISGHATLYWYQQILGQGPKLLIQFQNNGVVDDSQLPKDRFSAERLKGVDSTLKIQPAKLEDSAVYLCASSLGAGGYEQYFGPGTRLTVT.

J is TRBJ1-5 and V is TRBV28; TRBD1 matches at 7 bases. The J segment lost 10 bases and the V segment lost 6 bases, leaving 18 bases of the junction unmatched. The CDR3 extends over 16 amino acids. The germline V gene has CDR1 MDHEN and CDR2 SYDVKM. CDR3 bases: TGTGCCAGCAGGTCCCAGGGACAGAGCCTCATCAGCCCCCAGCATTTT. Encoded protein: CASRSQGQSLISPQHF.

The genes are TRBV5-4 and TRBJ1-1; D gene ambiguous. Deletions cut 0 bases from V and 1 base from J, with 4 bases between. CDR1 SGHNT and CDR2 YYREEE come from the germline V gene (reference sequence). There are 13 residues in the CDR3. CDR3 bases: TGTGCCAGCAGCTTGGGCGGGAACACTGAAGCTTTCTTT. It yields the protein CASSLGGNTEAFF.

The CDR3 region has the DNA TGTGCCAGCAGTGTCCCAGGACAGGGGCAAAAAGAGACCCAGTACTTC. It specifies CASSVPGQGQKETQYF. The rearrangement joins TRBV6-1 to TRBJ2-5; 9 bases are shared with TRBD1. Germline V gene data show CDR1 as MNHNS and CDR2 as SASEGT. The CDR3 runs to 16 residues. Germline trimming cut 4 bases from V and 3 bases from J; bases unmatched to any gene: 9.

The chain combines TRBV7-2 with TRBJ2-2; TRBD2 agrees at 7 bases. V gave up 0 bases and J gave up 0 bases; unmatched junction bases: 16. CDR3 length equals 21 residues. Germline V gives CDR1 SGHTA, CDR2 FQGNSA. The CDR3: CASSLAWSWSTSDANTGELFF. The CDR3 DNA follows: TGTGCCAGCAGCTTAGCATGGAGTTGGAGTACTAGCGACGCGAACACCGGGGAGCTGTTTTTT.

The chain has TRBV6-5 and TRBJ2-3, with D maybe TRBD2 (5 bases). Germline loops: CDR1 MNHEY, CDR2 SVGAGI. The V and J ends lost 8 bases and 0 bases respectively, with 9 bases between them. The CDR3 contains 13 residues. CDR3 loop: CASGRVSTDTQYF. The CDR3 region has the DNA TGTGCCAGCGGGCGGGTCAGCACAGATACGCAGTATTTT.

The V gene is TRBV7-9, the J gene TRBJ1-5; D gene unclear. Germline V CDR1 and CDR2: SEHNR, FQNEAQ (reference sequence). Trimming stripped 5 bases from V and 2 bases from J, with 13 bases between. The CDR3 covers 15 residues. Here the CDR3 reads CASSVVGWGNQPQHF. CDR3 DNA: TGTGCCAGCAGCGTTGTGGGCTGGGGCAATCAGCCCCAGCATTTT.

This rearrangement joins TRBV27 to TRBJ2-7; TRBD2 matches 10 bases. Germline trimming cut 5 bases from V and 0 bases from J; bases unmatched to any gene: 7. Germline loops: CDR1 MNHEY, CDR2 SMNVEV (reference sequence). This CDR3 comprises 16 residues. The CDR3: CASSKILAGGSYEQYF. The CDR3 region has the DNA TGTGCCAGCAGTAAAATCTTAGCGGGGGGCTCCTACGAGCAGTACTTC.

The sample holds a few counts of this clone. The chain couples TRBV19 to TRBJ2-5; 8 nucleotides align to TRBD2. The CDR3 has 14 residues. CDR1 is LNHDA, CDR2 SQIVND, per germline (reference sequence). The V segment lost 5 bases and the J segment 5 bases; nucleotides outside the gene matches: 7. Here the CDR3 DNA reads TGTGCCAGTAGTTCCGGGGGGGGTGGGGAGACCCAGTACTTC. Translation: CASSSGGGGETQYF.

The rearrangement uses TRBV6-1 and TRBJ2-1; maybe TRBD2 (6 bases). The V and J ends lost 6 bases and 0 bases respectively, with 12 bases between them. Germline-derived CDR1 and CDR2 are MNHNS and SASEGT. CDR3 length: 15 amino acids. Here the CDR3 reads CASSRETNSYNEQFF. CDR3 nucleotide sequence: TGTGCCAGCAGCCGGGAGACGAACTCCTACAATGAGCAGTTCTTC.

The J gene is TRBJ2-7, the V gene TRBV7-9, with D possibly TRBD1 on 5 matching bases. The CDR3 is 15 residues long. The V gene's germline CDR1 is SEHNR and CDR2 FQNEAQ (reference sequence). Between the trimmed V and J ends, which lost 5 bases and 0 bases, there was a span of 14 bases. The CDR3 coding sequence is TGTGCCAGCAGCACCAGGGTTCTAAGCTCCTACGAGCAGTACTTC. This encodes CASSTRVLSSYEQYF.

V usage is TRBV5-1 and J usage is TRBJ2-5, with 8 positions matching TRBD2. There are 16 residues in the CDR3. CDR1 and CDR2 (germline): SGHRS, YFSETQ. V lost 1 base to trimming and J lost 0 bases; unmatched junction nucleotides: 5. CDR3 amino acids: CASSLLVAGYQETQYF. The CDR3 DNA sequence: TGCGCCAGCAGCTTGTTAGTAGCGGGGTACCAAGAGACCCAGTACTTC.

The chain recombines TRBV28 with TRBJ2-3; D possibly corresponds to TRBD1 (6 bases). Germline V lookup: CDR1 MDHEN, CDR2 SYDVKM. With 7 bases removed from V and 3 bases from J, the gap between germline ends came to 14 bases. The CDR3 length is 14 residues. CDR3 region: CASTELRGTDTQYF. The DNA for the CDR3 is TGTGCCAGCACCGAACTCAGGGGAACAGATACGCAGTATTTT.

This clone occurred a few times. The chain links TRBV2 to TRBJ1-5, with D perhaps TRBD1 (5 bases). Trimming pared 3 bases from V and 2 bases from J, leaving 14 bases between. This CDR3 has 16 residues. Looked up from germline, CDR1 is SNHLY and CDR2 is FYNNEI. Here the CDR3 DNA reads TGTGCCAGCAGTGACAGGGTTGGGATAGGCAATCAGCCCCAGCATTTT. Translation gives CASSDRVGIGNQPQHF.

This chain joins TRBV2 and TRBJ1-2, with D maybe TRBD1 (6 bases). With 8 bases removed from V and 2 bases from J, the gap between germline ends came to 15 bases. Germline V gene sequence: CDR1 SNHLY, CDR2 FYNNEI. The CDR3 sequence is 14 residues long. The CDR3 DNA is TGTGCCAGCCCCGAGGGGGGGGCAAACTATGGCTACACCTTC. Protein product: CASPEGGANYGYTF.

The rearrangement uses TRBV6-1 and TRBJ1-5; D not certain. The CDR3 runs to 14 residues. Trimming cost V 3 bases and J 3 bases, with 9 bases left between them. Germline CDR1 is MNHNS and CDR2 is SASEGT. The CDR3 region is CASSDGRLNQPQHF. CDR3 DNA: TGTGCCAGCAGTGATGGCAGGCTCAATCAGCCCCAGCATTTT.

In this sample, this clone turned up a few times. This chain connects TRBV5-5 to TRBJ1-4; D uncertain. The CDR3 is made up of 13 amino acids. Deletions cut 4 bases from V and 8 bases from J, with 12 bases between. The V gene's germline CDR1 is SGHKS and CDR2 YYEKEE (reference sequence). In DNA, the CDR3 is TGTGCCAGCAGCCCCCCGGGGAGGGAAAAACTGTTTTTT. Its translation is CASSPPGREKLFF.

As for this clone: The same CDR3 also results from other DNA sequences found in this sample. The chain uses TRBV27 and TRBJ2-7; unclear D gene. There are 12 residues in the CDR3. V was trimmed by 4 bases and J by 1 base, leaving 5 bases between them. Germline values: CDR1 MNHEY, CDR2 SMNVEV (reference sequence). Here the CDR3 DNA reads TGTGCCAGCAGTTCCTCTTCCTACGAGCAGTACTTC. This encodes CASSSSSYEQYF.

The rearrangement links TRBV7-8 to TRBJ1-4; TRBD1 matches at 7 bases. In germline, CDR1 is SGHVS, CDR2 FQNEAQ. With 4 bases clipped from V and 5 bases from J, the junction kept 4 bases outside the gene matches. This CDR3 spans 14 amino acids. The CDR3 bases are TGTGCCAGCAGCTGGGACAGAGTGAATGAAAAACTGTTTTTT. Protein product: CASSWDRVNEKLFF.

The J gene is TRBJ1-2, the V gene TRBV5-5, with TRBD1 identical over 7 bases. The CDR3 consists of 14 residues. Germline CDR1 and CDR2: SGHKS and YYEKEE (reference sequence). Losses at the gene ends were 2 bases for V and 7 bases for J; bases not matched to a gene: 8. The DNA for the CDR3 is TGTGCCAGCAGCTTCCAGGGGGGAGTAGGTGGCTACACCTTC. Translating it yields CASSFQGGVGGYTF.

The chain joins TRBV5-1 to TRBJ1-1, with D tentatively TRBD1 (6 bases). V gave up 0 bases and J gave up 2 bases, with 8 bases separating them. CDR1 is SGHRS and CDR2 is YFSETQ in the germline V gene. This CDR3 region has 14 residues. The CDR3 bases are TGCGCCAGCAGCTTGGAGGGGGAAAACACTGAAGCTTTCTTT. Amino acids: CASSLEGENTEAFF.

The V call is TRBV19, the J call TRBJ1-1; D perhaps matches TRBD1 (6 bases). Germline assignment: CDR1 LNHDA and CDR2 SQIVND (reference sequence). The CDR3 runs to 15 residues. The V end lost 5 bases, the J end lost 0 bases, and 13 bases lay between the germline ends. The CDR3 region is CASSLPGTMNTEAFF. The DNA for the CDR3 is TGTGCCAGTAGTCTCCCCGGGACAATGAACACTGAAGCTTTCTTT.

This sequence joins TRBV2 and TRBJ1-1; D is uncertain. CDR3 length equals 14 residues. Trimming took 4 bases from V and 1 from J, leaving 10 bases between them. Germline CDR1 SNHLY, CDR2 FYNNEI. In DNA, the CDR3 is TGTGCCAGCAGTGGCCCGCCGGGGAACACTGAAGCTTTCTTT. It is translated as CASSGPPGNTEAFF.

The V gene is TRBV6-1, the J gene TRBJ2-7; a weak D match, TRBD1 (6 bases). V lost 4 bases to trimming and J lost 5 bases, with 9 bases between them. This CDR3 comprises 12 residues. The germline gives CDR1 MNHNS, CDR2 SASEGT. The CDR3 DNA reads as TGTGCCAGCAGTGTCAGGGGCGACGAGCAGTACTTC. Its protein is CASSVRGDEQYF.